The source of this T cell receptor (beta chain) is a study of cytomegalovirus exposure and HLA in healthy donors. Primers included in the PCR were 60 Vbeta and 13 Jbeta primers. The data were produced by immunoSEQ multiplex PCR, yet TCRdb's version contains in-frame clones alone and is incomplete. This repertoire shows under 200,000 clones, approximately 80% found once; its top ten account for around 2.8%. CDR3 size: 14 residues. V was pared by 7 bases and J by 1 base, with 5 bases of the junction left unmatched. Germline loops: CDR1 SGHNT, CDR2 YYREEE (reference sequence). Whole-study results and caveats: Cytomegalovirus association was assigned to about 150 TCR beta chains. The classifier was said to identify cytomegalovirus status with high specificity and sensitivity.

With regard to this clone: What it binds is not known.

This TCR came from a woman aged 40-49 years in good health and CMV-seropositive. The chain carries TRBV5-4 and TRBJ2-7, with TRBD2 identical over 10 bases. The sequencing sample was made of PBMCs. Here the CDR3 reads CASAPSGSSYEQYF. The CDR3 nucleotides read TGTGCCAGCGCACCTAGCGGGAGTTCCTACGAGCAGTACTTC.